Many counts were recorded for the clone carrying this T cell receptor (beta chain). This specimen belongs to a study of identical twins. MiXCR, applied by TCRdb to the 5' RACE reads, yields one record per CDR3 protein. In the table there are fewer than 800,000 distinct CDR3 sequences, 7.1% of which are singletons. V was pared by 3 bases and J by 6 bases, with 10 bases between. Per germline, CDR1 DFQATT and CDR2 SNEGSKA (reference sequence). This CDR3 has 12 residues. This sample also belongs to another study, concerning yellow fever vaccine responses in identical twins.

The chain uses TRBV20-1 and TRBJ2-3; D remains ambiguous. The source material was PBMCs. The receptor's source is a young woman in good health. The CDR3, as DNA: TGCAGTGCTAGTTATGGAGTTGATACGCAGTATTTT. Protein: CSASYGVDTQYF.